This is a list of T cell receptor beta chains from one sample in a study of beta chain features in type 1 diabetes. Measured with immunoSEQ multiplex PCR; TCRdb has only the in-frame clones, and not every one. This repertoire shows about 330,000 clones, roughly 9.6% found once; its top ten account for about 0.015%. Sequencing was carried out using naive CD4+ T cells from blood. All receptors derive from a woman under 40 in good health. Each CDR3 is given with its conserved first and last residue. The D gene is left open where the match is weak. Clone size is given for some rows only: seen once, a few or many times, or a class if the clone is expanded.

v_call: TRBV7-6; j_call: TRBJ2-6; cdr3_length: 15; clone_size: -; d_call: -; cdr3_aa: CASSLLNSGANVLTF; cdr3_nt: TGTGCCAGCAGCTTACTTAACTCTGGGGCCAACGTCCTGACTTTC
v_call: TRBV6-6; j_call: TRBJ2-3; cdr3_length: 16; clone_size: few; d_call: TRBD2; cdr3_aa: CASNRLAGNRADTQYF; cdr3_nt: TGTGCCAGCAACCGACTAGCGGGAAATCGCGCAGATACGCAGTATTTT
v_call: TRBV5-8; j_call: TRBJ2-3; cdr3_length: 14; clone_size: -; d_call: TRBD2; cdr3_aa: CASSKAGGGDTQYF; cdr3_nt: TGTGCCAGCAGTAAGGCGGGAGGCGGAGATACGCAGTATTTT
v_call: TRBV11-2; j_call: TRBJ2-7; cdr3_length: 15; clone_size: -; d_call: TRBD2; cdr3_aa: CASSTPGLAPYEQYF; cdr3_nt: TGTGCCAGCAGCACGCCGGGACTAGCGCCATACGAGCAGTACTTC
v_call: TRBV5-1; j_call: TRBJ2-7; cdr3_length: 13; clone_size: -; d_call: TRBD1; cdr3_aa: CASSLETGGEQYF; cdr3_nt: TGCGCCAGCAGCTTGGAGACAGGGGGCGAGCAGTACTTC
v_call: TRBV14; j_call: TRBJ2-7; cdr3_length: 13; clone_size: -; d_call: -; cdr3_aa: CASSQPGTYEQYF; cdr3_nt: TGTGCCAGCAGCCAACCAGGGACCTACGAGCAGTACTTC
v_call: TRBV9; j_call: TRBJ2-1; cdr3_length: 15; clone_size: -; d_call: TRBD2; cdr3_aa: CASRPAGVSYNEQFF; cdr3_nt: TGTGCCAGCAGACCAGCGGGGGTCTCCTACAATGAGCAGTTCTTC
v_call: TRBV28; j_call: TRBJ2-1; cdr3_length: 15; clone_size: -; d_call: TRBD1; cdr3_aa: CASSSGQWAYNEQFF; cdr3_nt: TGTGCCAGCAGTTCGGGACAGTGGGCCTACAATGAGCAGTTCTTC
v_call: TRBV6-5; j_call: TRBJ2-3; cdr3_length: 15; clone_size: -; d_call: TRBD1; cdr3_aa: CASSSPGQGTDTQYF; cdr3_nt: TGTGCCAGCAGTTCACCGGGACAGGGCACAGATACGCAGTATTTT
v_call: TRBV14; j_call: TRBJ2-3; cdr3_length: 18; clone_size: -; d_call: TRBD1; cdr3_aa: CASSLLTGLGFTTDTQYF; cdr3_nt: TGTGCCAGCAGCCTCTTGACAGGGTTGGGTTTTACCACAGATACGCAGTATTTT
v_call: TRBV7-9; j_call: TRBJ2-1; cdr3_length: 19; clone_size: once; d_call: TRBD2; cdr3_aa: CASSLGGTSDPSSYNEQFF; cdr3_nt: TGTGCCAGCAGCTTAGGGGGGACTAGCGACCCCAGCTCCTACAATGAGCAGTTCTTC
v_call: TRBV19; j_call: TRBJ1-1; cdr3_length: 17; clone_size: -; d_call: -; cdr3_aa: CASSTPFGGFMNTEAFF; cdr3_nt: TGTGCCAGTAGTACCCCATTTGGGGGGTTTATGAACACTGAAGCTTTCTTT
v_call: TRBV9; j_call: TRBJ2-2; cdr3_length: 20; clone_size: -; d_call: TRBD2; cdr3_aa: CASSTRRGTSGRIGTGELFF; cdr3_nt: TGTGCCAGCAGCACCCGGCGGGGGACTAGCGGGAGAATAGGCACCGGGGAGCTGTTTTTT
v_call: TRBV28; j_call: TRBJ2-5; cdr3_length: 14; clone_size: -; d_call: TRBD1; cdr3_aa: CASGYRGSRETQYF; cdr3_nt: TGTGCCAGCGGCTACAGGGGAAGCAGGGAGACCCAGTACTTC
v_call: TRBV9; j_call: TRBJ2-4; cdr3_length: 17; clone_size: -; d_call: TRBD2; cdr3_aa: CASSAGGGREAKNIQYF; cdr3_nt: TGTGCCAGCAGCGCGGGAGGGGGGCGCGAGGCCAAAAACATTCAGTACTTC
v_call: TRBV4-1; j_call: TRBJ2-1; cdr3_length: 16; clone_size: -; d_call: -; cdr3_aa: CASSQRVASSYNEQFF; cdr3_nt: TGCGCCAGCAGCCAACGGGTAGCTTCCTCCTACAATGAGCAGTTCTTC
v_call: TRBV6-6; j_call: TRBJ1-2; cdr3_length: 15; clone_size: -; d_call: TRBD1; cdr3_aa: CASRPTGQSNYGYTF; cdr3_nt: TGTGCCAGCAGGCCAACGGGACAGTCTAACTATGGCTACACCTTC
v_call: TRBV7-2; j_call: TRBJ2-3; cdr3_length: 13; clone_size: -; d_call: -; cdr3_aa: CASSLVGSDTQYF; cdr3_nt: TGTGCCAGCAGCTTAGTCGGGAGTGATACGCAGTATTTT
v_call: TRBV5-1; j_call: TRBJ2-3; cdr3_length: 13; clone_size: few; d_call: -; cdr3_aa: CASSQGSTDTQYF; cdr3_nt: TGCGCCAGCAGTCAGGGTAGCACAGATACGCAGTATTTT
v_call: TRBV9; j_call: TRBJ1-2; cdr3_length: 13; clone_size: few; d_call: -; cdr3_aa: CASSVGGDYGYTF; cdr3_nt: TGTGCCAGCAGCGTGGGGGGGGATTATGGCTACACCTTC
v_call: TRBV18; j_call: TRBJ2-3; cdr3_length: 14; clone_size: -; d_call: -; cdr3_aa: CASSPKTDTDTQYF; cdr3_nt: TGTGCCAGCTCACCAAAGACAGACACAGATACGCAGTATTTT
v_call: TRBV29-1; j_call: TRBJ1-5; cdr3_length: 12; clone_size: few; d_call: -; cdr3_aa: CSVTGAGQPQHF; cdr3_nt: TGCAGCGTGACAGGCGCCGGACAGCCCCAGCATTTT
v_call: TRBV28; j_call: TRBJ1-2; cdr3_length: 15; clone_size: -; d_call: -; cdr3_aa: CASRTLGRAGYGYTF; cdr3_nt: TGTGCCAGCAGGACCCTAGGCCGGGCAGGGTATGGCTACACCTTC
v_call: TRBV30; j_call: TRBJ2-1; cdr3_length: 13; clone_size: many; d_call: TRBD2; cdr3_aa: CAALAGVNNEQFF; cdr3_nt: TGTGCCGCACTAGCGGGAGTGAACAATGAGCAGTTCTTC
v_call: TRBV4-3; j_call: TRBJ2-5; cdr3_length: 14; clone_size: -; d_call: TRBD1; cdr3_aa: CASSHTGGVETQYF; cdr3_nt: TGCGCCAGCAGCCACACAGGGGGCGTAGAGACCCAGTACTTC
v_call: TRBV29-1; j_call: TRBJ2-1; cdr3_length: 12; clone_size: -; d_call: TRBD1; cdr3_aa: CSGDRAYNEQFF; cdr3_nt: TGCAGCGGGGACAGGGCTTACAATGAGCAGTTCTTC
v_call: TRBV28; j_call: TRBJ1-2; cdr3_length: 10; clone_size: -; d_call: -; cdr3_aa: CASSYYGYTF; cdr3_nt: TGTGCCAGCAGCTACTATGGCTACACCTTC
v_call: TRBV5-1; j_call: TRBJ2-6; cdr3_length: 15; clone_size: few; d_call: -; cdr3_aa: CASSSRGSGANVLTF; cdr3_nt: TGCGCCAGCAGCTCACGGGGTTCTGGGGCCAACGTCCTGACTTTC
v_call: TRBV18; j_call: TRBJ2-1; cdr3_length: 18; clone_size: few; d_call: -; cdr3_aa: CASSPRGPGGGTYNEQFF; cdr3_nt: TGTGCCAGCTCACCACGGGGCCCGGGCGGGGGCACCTACAATGAGCAGTTCTTC
v_call: TRBV9; j_call: TRBJ1-2; cdr3_length: 16; clone_size: few; d_call: TRBD1; cdr3_aa: CASSGSGTGLSYGYTF; cdr3_nt: TGTGCCAGCAGCGGATCCGGGACAGGGTTGAGCTATGGCTACACCTTC